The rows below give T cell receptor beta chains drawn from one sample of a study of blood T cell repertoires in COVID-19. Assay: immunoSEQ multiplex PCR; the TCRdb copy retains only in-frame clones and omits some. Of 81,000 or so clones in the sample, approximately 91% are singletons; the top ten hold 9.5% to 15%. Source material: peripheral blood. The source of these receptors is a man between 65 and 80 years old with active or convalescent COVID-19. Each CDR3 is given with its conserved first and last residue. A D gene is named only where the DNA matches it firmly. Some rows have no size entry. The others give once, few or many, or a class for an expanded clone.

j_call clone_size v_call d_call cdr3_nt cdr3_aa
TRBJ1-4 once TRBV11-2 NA TGTGCCAGCAGCACCAGGGGTGGTGGAAAACTGTTTTTT CASSTRGGGKLFF
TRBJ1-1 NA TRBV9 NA TGTGCCAGCAGCGTAGGGCAGGGAAACACTGAAGCTTTCTTT CASSVGQGNTEAFF
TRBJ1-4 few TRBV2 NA TGTGCCAGCAGGAGGGGGGGCCCTGCAACTAATGAAAAACTGTTTTTT CASRRGGPATNEKLFF
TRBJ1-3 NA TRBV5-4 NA TGTGCCAGCAGAGTTCGGGATCCCGGAAACACCATATATTTT CASRVRDPGNTIYF
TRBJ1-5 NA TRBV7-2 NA TGTGCCAGCAGCTTAGCCGCTACTAGCAATCAGCCCCAGCATTTT CASSLAATSNQPQHF
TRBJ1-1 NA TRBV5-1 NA TGCGCCAGCAGCTCATTGACAGTGATGAACACTGAAGCTTTCTTT CASSSLTVMNTEAFF
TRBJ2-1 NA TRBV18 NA TGTGCCAGCTCACCAGACAGCAATGAGCAGTTCTTC CASSPDSNEQFF
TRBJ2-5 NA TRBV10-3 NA TGTGCCATCAGTGAAGGGGCAGAGACCCAGTACTTC CAISEGAETQYF
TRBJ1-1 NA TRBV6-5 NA TGTGCCAGCAGAAGGGGAATAGCGAACACTGAAGCTTTCTTT CASRRGIANTEAFF
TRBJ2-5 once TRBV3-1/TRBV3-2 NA TGTGCCAGCAGCCTGGGAGAGGGTGGGACCCAGTACTTC CASSLGEGGTQYF
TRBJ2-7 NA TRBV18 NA TGTGCCAGCTCACCACTGACCCAGGCAGGCGAGCAGTACTTC CASSPLTQAGEQYF
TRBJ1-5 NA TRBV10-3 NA TGTGCCATCAGTGAGTGGGAGGCCGGTCAGCCCCAGCATTTT CAISEWEAGQPQHF
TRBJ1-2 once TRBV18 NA TGTGCCAGCTCACCCGGACTGCGGGAGGGCTACACCTTC CASSPGLREGYTF
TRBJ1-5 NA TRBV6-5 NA TGTGCCAGCAGTCTAATCGTGGGTGGGCCGCCCCAGCATTTT CASSLIVGGPPQHF
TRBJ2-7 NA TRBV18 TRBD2 TGTGCCAGCTCATTACCGGGACTAGGGATACACCACGAGCAGTACTTC CASSLPGLGIHHEQYF
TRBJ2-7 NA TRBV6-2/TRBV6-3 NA TGTGCCAGCAGTTATCCCCCAGGGGGGTCTTACGAGCAGTACTTC CASSYPPGGSYEQYF
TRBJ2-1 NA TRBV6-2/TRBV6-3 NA TGTGCCAGCAGTCGACCTTCGGGGTGGGTTTGGAATGAGCAGTTCTTC CASSRPSGWVWNEQFF
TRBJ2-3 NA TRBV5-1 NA TGCGCCAGCAGCTTGGAAGGGGCAGCAGATACGCAGTATTTT CASSLEGAADTQYF
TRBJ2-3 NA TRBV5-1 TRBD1 TGCGCCAGCAGCTCCGGGACAGCTTATACGCAGTATTTT CASSSGTAYTQYF
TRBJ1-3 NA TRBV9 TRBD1 TGTGCCAGCAGCGAGGACGACAGGGCTGGAAACACCATATATTTT CASSEDDRAGNTIYF
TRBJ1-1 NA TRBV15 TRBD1 TGTGCCATCGCAAGGGGGCCTGAAGCTTTCTTT CAIARGPEAFF
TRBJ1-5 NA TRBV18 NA TGTGCCAGCTCACCATCGGGGGAAAGCAATCAGCCCCAGCATTTT CASSPSGESNQPQHF
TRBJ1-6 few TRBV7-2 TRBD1 TGTGCCAGCAGCCTTAGGACAGGGGGCGCACCCCTCCACTTT CASSLRTGGAPLHF
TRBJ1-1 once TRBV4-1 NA TGCGCCAGCAGCCAAGATCCCCCCGGGGGGCCGGAGGGACCGAACACTGAAGCTTTCTTT CASSQDPPGGPEGPNTEAFF
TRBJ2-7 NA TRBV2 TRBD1 TGTGCCAGCAAGGAAGGACAGGGAACCTACGAGCAGTACTTC CASKEGQGTYEQYF
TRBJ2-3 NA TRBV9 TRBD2 TGTGCCAGCAGTGCTAGCGGGGCTTTAGCAGGAGATACGCAGTATTTT CASSASGALAGDTQYF
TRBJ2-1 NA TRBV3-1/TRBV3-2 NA TGTGCCAGCAGCCAAGAGGCCTCGGGATACAATGAGCAGTTCTTC CASSQEASGYNEQFF